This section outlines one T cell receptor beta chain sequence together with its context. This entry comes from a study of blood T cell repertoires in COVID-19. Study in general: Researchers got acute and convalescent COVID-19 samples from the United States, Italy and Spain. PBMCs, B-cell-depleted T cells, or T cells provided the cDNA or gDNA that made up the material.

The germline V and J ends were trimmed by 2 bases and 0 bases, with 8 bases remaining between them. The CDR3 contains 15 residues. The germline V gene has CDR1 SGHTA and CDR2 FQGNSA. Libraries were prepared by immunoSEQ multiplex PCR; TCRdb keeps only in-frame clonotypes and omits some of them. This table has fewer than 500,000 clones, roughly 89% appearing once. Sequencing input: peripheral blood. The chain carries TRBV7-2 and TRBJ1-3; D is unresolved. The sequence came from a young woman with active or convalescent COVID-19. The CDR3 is CASSLMTYSGNTIYF. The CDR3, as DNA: TGTGCCAGCAGCTTAATGACATACTCTGGAAACACCATATATTTT.